This TCR beta chain was sequenced in a study of regulatory T cells. The PCR used 52 TRBV and 13 TRBJ primers. Profiling relied on immunoSEQ multiplex PCR, and the TCRdb table lists in-frame clones only, not all of them. The repertoire includes 25,000 to 30,000 clones, roughly 90% of them detected once, and less than 2% sits in the top ten. As regards this clone: As yet, its antigen is unknown.

Study-wide results and caveats: Hydrophobic residues at CDR3 positions 6 and 7 were enriched in conventional CD4+ T cells of CD3G-deficient patients. Skewed V and J usage and few unique V-J pairs marked patient repertoires, most in Tregs.

The CDR3 is 14 amino acids. Germline lookup yields CDR1 MNHNS and CDR2 SASEGT. Trimming cost V 2 bases and J 7 bases; bases outside gene matches: 4. Autoimmunity was present in every CD3G-deficient patient, worse in two. CD4+ cells were sorted into CD25-high CD127-low regulatory cells and CD25-low CD127-high conventional cells. This chain joins TRBV6-1 and TRBJ2-1, with 8 bases fitting TRBD1. The sequencing input was conventional CD4+ T cells sorted from blood. This clonotype was sampled from a person between 18 and 35 years old with CD3G deficiency. CDR3 region: CASSERTGWNEQFF. CDR3 nucleotides: TGTGCCAGCAGTGAAAGGACAGGGTGGAATGAGCAGTTCTTC.